This TCR beta chain was identified during a study of beta chain features in type 1 diabetes. The CDR3 spans 14 residues. Trimming cost V 3 bases and J 5 bases; bases outside gene matches: 5. Germline-derived CDR1 and CDR2 are KGHSH and LQKENI. Points on this clone: Its antigen is unknown.

The entirety of the isolated RNA underwent reverse transcription, so expressed TCRB transcripts were sequenced. Clones were read by immunoSEQ multiplex PCR, and TCRdb kept only the in-frame ones, dropping some. This repertoire shows about 360,000 clones, over 10% found once; its top ten account for under 0.02%. Study-level findings and limits: Overrepresentation of cells with high TCR expression could result from cDNA sequencing.

Naive, central memory, regulatory and stem cell-like memory cells within the CD4+ compartment were sorted using CD45RO/CCR7/CD25/CD127/CD95/CD27. The sequence was collected from a young man in good health. The chain recombines TRBV18 with TRBJ2-7; 9 bases fit TRBD1. Material: naive CD4+ T cells from blood. The CDR3 region is CASSPRDRANEQYF. In nucleotides, the CDR3 is TGTGCCAGCTCACCTCGGGACAGGGCCAACGAGCAGTACTTC.